This T cell receptor (beta chain) was obtained from a study of CD8 T cells in ankylosing spondylitis. Quantitative 5'-RACE with molecular barcodes produced the TCR beta libraries. Via MiXCR, TCRdb re-called the 5' RACE reads, giving one row per CDR3 protein. The repertoire holds around 490,000 distinct CDR3 sequences, with approximately 5% as singletons. This clonotype has at least ten counts. The target antigen is unknown. Study results and caveats: CD8+ by phenotype, disease-linked clones were relatively rare in peripheral blood. One TCR beta motif, made up of roughly 8 highly homologous variants, appeared characteristic of ankylosing spondylitis blood. Reactive arthritis synovial fluid and blood previously showed some of these motif variants.

The CDR3 runs to 15 residues. V dropped 5 bases and J dropped 3 bases, with 13 bases sitting between them. Germline CDR1 LGHNA, CDR2 YSLEER. The chain employs TRBV4-3 and TRBJ1-4; D perhaps matches TRBD1 (5 bases). This sequence originates from a male donor with ankylosing spondylitis. Material for sequencing was blood, either unsorted or a sorted T cell fraction (not recorded which). The CDR3 sequence: CASSLLGLANEKLFF. DNA for the CDR3: TGCGCCAGCAGCTTACTGGGGCTGGCTAATGAAAAACTGTTTTTT.